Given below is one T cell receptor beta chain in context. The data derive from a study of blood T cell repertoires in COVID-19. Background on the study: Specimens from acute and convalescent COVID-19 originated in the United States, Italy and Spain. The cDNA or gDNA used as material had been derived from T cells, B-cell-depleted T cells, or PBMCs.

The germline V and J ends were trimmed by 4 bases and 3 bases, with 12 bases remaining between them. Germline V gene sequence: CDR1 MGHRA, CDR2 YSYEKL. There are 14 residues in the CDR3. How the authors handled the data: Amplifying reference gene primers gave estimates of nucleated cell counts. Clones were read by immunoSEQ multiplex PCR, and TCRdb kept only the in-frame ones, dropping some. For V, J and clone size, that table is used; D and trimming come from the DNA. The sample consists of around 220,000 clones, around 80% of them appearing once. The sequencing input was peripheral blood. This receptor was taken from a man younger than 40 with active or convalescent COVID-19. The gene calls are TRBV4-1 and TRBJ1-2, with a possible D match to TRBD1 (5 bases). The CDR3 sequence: CASSPRGEDYGYTF. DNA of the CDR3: TGCGCCAGCAGCCCCAGAGGGGAGGACTATGGCTACACCTTC.